This TCR beta chain was retrieved from a study of blood T cell repertoires in COVID-19. Across the study: Samples of COVID-19 (acute and convalescent) were obtained from the United States, Italy and Spain. PBMCs, B-cell-depleted T cells, or T cells provided the cDNA or gDNA that made up the material.

In the study's own analysis: Reference gene primer amplification yielded estimated nucleated cell counts. Here immunoSEQ multiplex PCR was the method, and the copy in TCRdb shows in-frame clones only, minus some. That table gives V, J and clone size, and the DNA gave D and trimming. The sample contains hundreds of thousands of clones, 75% to 90% of which appear only once. This TCR was recovered from a young man with active or convalescent COVID-19. Sequencing input: peripheral blood.

CDR3 nucleotide sequence: TGTGCCAGCACTAGCAGGAATGAGCAGTTCTTC. The encoded protein is CASTSRNEQFF. The chain employs TRBV2 and TRBJ2-1; TRBD2 is a possible D gene (5 bases). The V gene lost 7 bases and the J gene lost 7 bases, with 8 bases spanning the gap. The CDR3 has 11 residues. The germline V gene encodes CDR1 SNHLY and CDR2 FYNNEI. The whole variable domain, filled in from reference TRBV2 and TRBJ2-1, reads EPEVTQTPSHQVTQMGQEVILRCVPISNHLYFYWYRQILGQKVEFLVSFYNNEISEKSEIFDDQFSVERPDGSNFTLKIRSTKLEDSAMYFCASTSRNEQFFGPGTRLTVL.